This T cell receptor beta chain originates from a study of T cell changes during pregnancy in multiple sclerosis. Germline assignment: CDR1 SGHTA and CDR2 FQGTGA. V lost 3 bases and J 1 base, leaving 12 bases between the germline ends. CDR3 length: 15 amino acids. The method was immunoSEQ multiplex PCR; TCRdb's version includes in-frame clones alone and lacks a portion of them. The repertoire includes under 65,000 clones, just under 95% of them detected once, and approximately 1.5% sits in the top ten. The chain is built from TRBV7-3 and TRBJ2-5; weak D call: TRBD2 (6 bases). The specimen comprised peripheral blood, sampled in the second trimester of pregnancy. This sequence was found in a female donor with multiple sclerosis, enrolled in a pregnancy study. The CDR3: CASSLTRGVQETQYF. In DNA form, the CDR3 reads TGTGCCAGCAGCTTGACTAGAGGGGTCCAAGAGACCCAGTACTTC.